These T cell receptor beta chains were read from a single sample in a study of T cells in Graves' hyperthyroidism and ophthalmopathy. In TCRdb, the multiplex PCR reads were re-called with MiXCR into one record per CDR3 protein. The sample lists over 150,000 distinct CDR3 sequences, less than 20% occurring once. The specimen was blood. These receptors were collected from a woman in her 50s with Graves' hyperthyroidism. Both conserved end residues are part of each CDR3. The D gene is left open where the match is weak. Where a row states a size, it is once, few, many or the class of an expanded clone; other rows omit it.

clone_size | j_call | v_call | d_call | cdr3_nt | cdr3_aa
- | TRBJ2-7 | TRBV20-1 | TRBD2 | TGCAGTGCTAGAGAGGGACTAGCTTTCTACGAGCAGTACTTC | CSAREGLAFYEQYF
few | TRBJ2-7 | TRBV9 | TRBD2 | TGTGCCAGCAGCGGCCCAACTAGCGCGACCTACGAGCAGTACTTC | CASSGPTSATYEQYF
many | TRBJ1-1 | TRBV11-2 | TRBD1 | TGTGCCAGCAGCTGGGACAGGGTCGCCACTGAAGCTTTCTTT | CASSWDRVATEAFF
many | TRBJ2-1 | TRBV2 | - | TGTGCCAGCAAAGGTTTGGGGGGGCCGTCCAATGAGCAGTTCTTC | CASKGLGGPSNEQFF
many | TRBJ1-1 | TRBV3-1 | - | TGTGCCAGCAGAAAAGGTGGAGGGGGCACTGAAGCTTTCTTT | CASRKGGGGTEAFF
many | TRBJ2-6 | TRBV12-3/TRBV12-4 | TRBD1 | TGTGCCAGCAGTCCCCGGACAGGAGGAGTATCTGGGGCCAACGTCCTGACTTTC | CASSPRTGGVSGANVLTF
many | TRBJ1-1 | TRBV15 | - | TGTGCCACCAGCCTCCCGGGACACCTGAACACTGAAGCTTTCTTT | CATSLPGHLNTEAFF
many | TRBJ1-2 | TRBV20-1 | TRBD1 | TGCAGTGCTAGAGAAGAGGGGGCAGGGGGCGGCTACACCTTC | CSAREEGAGGGYTF
- | TRBJ2-2 | TRBV7-9 | TRBD1 | TGTGCCAGCAGCCTACCCGGGACAGGGGACACCGGGGAGCTGTTTTTT | CASSLPGTGDTGELFF
- | TRBJ2-1 | TRBV20-1 | TRBD2 | TGCAGTGCTAGAGGTCTAGCGGGAAACAATGAGCAGTTCTTC | CSARGLAGNNEQFF